What follows are 28 T cell receptor beta chains derived from one specimen sequenced in a study of pediatric ulcerative colitis. The repertoire was sequenced with immunoSEQ multiplex PCR; TCRdb's copy has only in-frame clones and lacks some. The repertoire holds around 36,000 clones, with roughly 81% as singletons. One to two pinch biopsies were taken from the rectum during colonoscopy. Material for sequencing was gut tissue. Receptor source: a boy aged 5-17 years with mild ulcerative colitis.

This clone occurred a few times. The CDR3 loop reads CASSQGGGQGFDEQFF. CDR3 nucleotides: TGCGCCAGCAGCCAGGGGGGCGGACAGGGATTCGATGAGCAGTTCTTC. This rearrangement joins TRBV5-1 to TRBJ2-1, with 8 bases identical to TRBD1. Germline assignment: CDR1 SGHRS and CDR2 YFSETQ. This CDR3 has 16 residues. The V segment lost 4 bases and the J segment 8 bases; nucleotides outside the gene matches: 14.

This chain uses TRBV6-5 with TRBJ2-5; maybe TRBD1 (6 bases). Germline-derived CDR1 and CDR2 are MNHEY and SVGAGI. V lost 6 bases and J 6 bases, leaving 17 bases between the germline ends. The length of the CDR3 is 14 residues. CDR3 DNA sequence: TGTGCCAGCAGCCGTGTCTGGGGGCAAAAGACCCAGTACTTC. It yields the protein CASSRVWGQKTQYF.

The chain joins TRBV11-3 to TRBJ2-5; 7 nucleotides agree with TRBD1. The CDR3 runs 15 residues. The germline CDR1 and CDR2 sequences are SGHNT and YENEEA. The junction had 7 bases not matched to a gene; V was cut back by 5 bases and J by 1 base. CDR3 loop: CASSGEGQPQETQYF. CDR3 sequence (DNA): TGTGCCAGCAGCGGCGAGGGACAGCCCCAAGAGACCCAGTACTTC.

This chain joins TRBV2 and TRBJ2-7, with 11 positions matching TRBD1. Germline-derived CDR1 and CDR2 are SNHLY and FYNNEI. The trim removed 3 bases at V and 5 bases at J, leaving 6 bases unmatched. The CDR3 consists of 15 residues. CDR3 residues: CASSDVGTGGDEQYF. CDR3 DNA: TGTGCCAGCAGTGATGTGGGGACAGGGGGTGACGAGCAGTACTTC.

This chain connects TRBV5-6 to TRBJ1-5; D is undetermined. V gave up 0 bases and J gave up 9 bases, with 7 bases separating them. From germline, CDR1 is SGHDT and CDR2 YYEEEE. This CDR3 has 12 residues. The DNA of the CDR3 is TGTGCCAGCAGCTTGGATCGGGGGCCCCAGCATTTT. It is translated as CASSLDRGPQHF.

As for this clone: In the same sample, other DNA sequences code for this CDR3. The rearrangement joins TRBV5-1 to TRBJ2-5; maybe TRBD1 (6 bases). Trimming removed 3 bases at V and 0 bases at J, with 12 bases between. The CDR3 contains 15 residues. Germline assignment: CDR1 SGHRS and CDR2 YFSETQ. DNA for the CDR3: TGCGCCAGCAGCTCGGGCGGACAGTACCAAGAGACCCAGTACTTC. Its protein product is CASSSGGQYQETQYF.

The chain carries TRBV6-1 and TRBJ2-6; 7 bases are a match to TRBD1. In germline, CDR1 is MNHNS, CDR2 SASEGT. The CDR3 spans 18 residues. With V trimmed by 0 bases and J by 4 bases, 9 bases remained unmatched. The CDR3 bases are TGTGCCAGCAGTGAAGCGCGAGGGGGCGCAGCCGGGGCCAACGTCCTGACTTTC. Its translation is CASSEARGGAAGANVLTF.

This clone was found a few times. The rearrangement uses TRBV27 and TRBJ1-4; D perhaps matches TRBD1 (6 bases). Between the trimmed V and J ends, which lost 2 bases and 11 bases, there was a span of 15 bases. The CDR3 spans 14 residues. CDR1 MNHEY and CDR2 SMNVEV come from the germline V gene (reference sequence). The CDR3 protein is CASSLAGAVGKLFF. CDR3 bases: TGTGCCAGCAGTTTAGCAGGGGCAGTCGGGAAACTGTTTTTT. Variable domain in full (rest from reference TRBV27 and TRBJ1-4): EAQVTQNPRYLITVTGKKLTVTCSQNMNHEYMSWYRQDPGLGLRQIYYSMNVEVTDKGDVPEGYKVSRKEKRNFPLILESPSPNQTSLYFCASSLAGAVGKLFFGSGTQLSVL.

The chain is built from TRBV19 and TRBJ2-7, with 8 bases identical to TRBD1. V lost 1 base and J lost 1; bases outside the gene matches: 3. The CDR3 runs to 15 residues. CDR1 is LNHDA, CDR2 SQIVND, per germline (reference sequence). The CDR3 is CASSIVQGASYEQYF. CDR3 nucleotide sequence: TGTGCCAGTAGTATAGTGCAGGGGGCTTCCTACGAGCAGTACTTC. Supplemented by reference TRBV19 and TRBJ2-7, the full variable domain reads DGGITQSPKYLFRKEGQNVTLSCEQNLNHDAMYWYRQDPGQGLRLIYYSQIVNDFQKGDIAEGYSVSREKKESFPLTVTSAQKNPTAFYLCASSIVQGASYEQYFGPGTRLTVT.

This chain connects TRBV2 to TRBJ2-7, with D possibly being TRBD2 (5 bases). Germline-derived CDR1 and CDR2 are SNHLY and FYNNEI. This CDR3 has 15 residues. Trimming left V 2 bases short and J 0 bases short, with 11 bases between. Written as DNA, the CDR3 is TGTGCCAGCAGTGAACCCAGACTACCCTCCTACGAGCAGTACTTC. Amino acids: CASSEPRLPSYEQYF.

DNA of the CDR3: TGTGCCAGCAGCCAGGGGGGCTACGCGAGGGATGGCTACACCTTC. Its translation: CASSQGGYARDGYTF. The V and J genes are TRBV5-4 and TRBJ1-2, with 7 bases identical to TRBD1. The V gene's germline CDR1 is SGHNT and CDR2 YYREEE (reference sequence). This CDR3 spans 15 amino acids. The ends lost 4 bases at V and 6 bases at J; junction bases unmatched: 12.

The chain joins TRBV19 to TRBJ1-5; no firm D call. The CDR3 runs to 15 residues. CDR1 and CDR2 (germline): LNHDA, SQIVND (reference sequence). The V gene lost 2 bases and the J gene lost 0 bases, with 8 bases spanning the gap. Here the CDR3 reads CASSITVYSNQPQHF. In DNA form, the CDR3 reads TGTGCCAGTAGTATAACCGTTTATAGCAATCAGCCCCAGCATTTT. Variable domain in full (rest from reference TRBV19 and TRBJ1-5): DGGITQSPKYLFRKEGQNVTLSCEQNLNHDAMYWYRQDPGQGLRLIYYSQIVNDFQKGDIAEGYSVSREKKESFPLTVTSAQKNPTAFYLCASSITVYSNQPQHFGDGTRLSIL.

J is TRBJ2-1 and V is TRBV2, with D perhaps being TRBD1 or TRBD2 (5 bases each). V lost 1 base and J 1 base, leaving 11 bases between the germline ends. Germline V lookup: CDR1 SNHLY, CDR2 FYNNEI. The CDR3 contains 16 residues. CDR3 in amino acids: CASSEGDGLSYNEQFF. CDR3 nucleotide sequence: TGTGCCAGCAGTGAAGGGGACGGATTGTCCTACAATGAGCAGTTCTTC.

The CDR3 sequence is CASSHPGRGLSTDTQYF. CDR3 bases: TGTGCCAGCAGCCACCCCGGCCGGGGGCTTAGCACAGATACGCAGTATTTT. The chain combines TRBV14 with TRBJ2-3; the D gene could be TRBD1 or TRBD2 (6 bases each). V dropped 3 bases and J dropped 0 bases, with 16 bases sitting between them. From germline, CDR1 is SGHDN and CDR2 FVKESK. This CDR3 region has 17 residues.

Points on this clone: Other DNA sequences in the sample encode the same CDR3. V gene TRBV5-1 combines with J gene TRBJ2-7; TRBD1 might be the D (6 bases). Trimming stripped 2 bases from V and 6 bases from J, with 6 bases between. The length of the CDR3 is 11 residues. From germline, CDR1 is SGHRS and CDR2 YFSETQ. CDR3 sequence: CASSLGGEQYF. CDR3 DNA sequence: TGCGCCAGCAGCTTAGGGGGCGAGCAGTACTTC.

The rearrangement uses TRBV30 and TRBJ1-1; a possible D gene is TRBD1 (6 bases). Trimming removed 3 bases from V and 5 bases from J, with 13 bases in between. The germline gives CDR1 GTSNPN, CDR2 SVGIG (reference sequence). This CDR3 is built from 13 residues. The CDR3 loop is CAWSGGSGTEAFF. Here the CDR3 DNA reads TGTGCCTGGAGCGGGGGCTCCGGGACTGAAGCTTTCTTT.

The chain uses TRBV13 and TRBJ2-2, with 7 nucleotides matching TRBD2. V was clipped by 0 bases and J by 1 base; unmatched bases: 5. CDR1 and CDR2 from the germline V gene are PRHDT and FYEKMQ (reference sequence). CDR3 length: 17 amino acids. CDR3 sequence: CASSLGSLAENTGELFF. Here the CDR3 DNA reads TGTGCCAGCAGCTTAGGGTCCCTAGCGGAGAACACCGGGGAGCTGTTTTTT. The whole variable domain, remainder taken from reference TRBV13 and TRBJ2-2, is AAGVIQSPRHLIKEKRETATLKCYPIPRHDTVYWYQQGPGQDPQFLISFYEKMQSDKGSIPDRFSAQQFSDYHSELNMSSLELGDSALYFCASSLGSLAENTGELFFGEGSRLTVL.

The genes are TRBV27 and TRBJ2-2; D remains unclear. The CDR3 has 11 residues. In germline, CDR1 is MNHEY, CDR2 SMNVEV (reference sequence). The germline V and J ends were trimmed by 8 bases and 4 bases, with 5 bases remaining between them. CDR3 protein: CASRSTGELFF. DNA of the CDR3: TGTGCCAGCCGGTCCACCGGGGAGCTGTTTTTT.

The V and J genes are TRBV11-3 and TRBJ2-7; 9 nucleotides align to TRBD1. Unmatched junction bases numbered 6, after V lost 3 bases and J lost 3 bases. Germline loops: CDR1 SGHNT, CDR2 YENEEA. The length of the CDR3 is 15 residues. CDR3 region: CASSFRQGGNYEQYF. The DNA for the CDR3 is TGTGCCAGCAGCTTCCGACAGGGGGGAAACTACGAGCAGTACTTC.

The genes are TRBV19 and TRBJ1-4, with TRBD1 matching 9 bases. The germline V gene has CDR1 LNHDA and CDR2 SQIVND (reference sequence). The V and J ends lost 5 bases and 8 bases, in that order; junction bases with no gene match: 9. CDR3 length equals 15 residues. As DNA, the CDR3 is TGTGCCAGTAGTCCACCGGGACAGGGACGGGAAAAACTGTTTTTT. Translated: CASSPPGQGREKLFF.

This CDR3 is CASSFLLAGGPREQYF. CDR3 coding DNA: TGTGCCAGCAGCTTCCTCCTAGCGGGGGGGCCGAGGGAGCAGTACTTC. The chain links TRBV11-3 to TRBJ2-7; 12 bases align to TRBD2. V shed 3 bases and J 7 bases; nucleotides not matched to a gene: 10. Per germline, CDR1 SGHNT and CDR2 YENEEA. This CDR3 comprises 16 residues.

The chain employs TRBV5-1 and TRBJ1-2; D is unresolved. V lost 4 bases and J lost 5, with 9 bases in between. The CDR3 is made up of 12 amino acids. Germline V gene data show CDR1 as SGHRS and CDR2 as YFSETQ. The CDR3 region is CASSPMGYGYTF. CDR3 coding DNA: TGCGCCAGCAGCCCCATGGGTTATGGCTACACCTTC.

The sample holds a few counts of this clone. This chain links TRBV19 with TRBJ1-6; D is possibly TRBD1 (5 bases). V was trimmed by 2 bases and J by 5 bases, leaving 10 bases between them. Germline CDR1 and CDR2: LNHDA and SQIVND (reference sequence). The CDR3 runs 15 residues. This chain's CDR3 is CASSIRRGHNSPLHF. As DNA, the CDR3 is TGTGCCAGTAGTATACGGAGGGGCCATAATTCACCCCTCCACTTT.

The CDR3 here is CAISQGNGQFF. CDR3 in DNA: TGTGCCATCAGTCAGGGAAACGGGCAGTTCTTC. J is TRBJ2-1 and V is TRBV10-3, with TRBD1 as a possible D gene (5 bases). This CDR3 is 11 amino acids long. Germline CDR1 ENHRY, CDR2 SYGVKD. V was clipped by 5 bases and J by 12 bases, with 11 bases between them.

The chain joins TRBV15 to TRBJ1-3; D is perhaps TRBD1 (5 bases). There are 17 residues in the CDR3. V shed 0 bases and J shed 4 bases, with 16 bases lying between them. In germline, CDR1 is LNHNV, CDR2 YYDKDF (reference sequence). The CDR3 is CATSRERGPLAGNTIYF. In DNA, the CDR3 is TGTGCCACCAGCAGAGAACGGGGCCCATTGGCGGGAAACACCATATATTTT.

Concerning this clone itself: Since the CDR3 does not end with the conserved phenylalanine or tryptophan, this likely comes from a read error. The DNA is left out, because the CDR3 cannot be placed on it with certainty; the CDR3 is given as TCRdb lists it. The V gene is TRBV7-6, the J gene TRBJ2-7. Both ends counted, the CDR3 spans 8 residues. Germline CDR1 SGHVS, CDR2 FNYEAQ. CDR3 amino acids: CASSWDVP.

This sequence joins TRBV7-2 and TRBJ2-1; no clear D gene. CDR3 length equals 15 residues. The V and J ends lost 5 bases and 0 bases respectively, with 11 bases between them. Germline loops: CDR1 SGHTA, CDR2 FQGNSA. The CDR3 spells CASSDLPGSYNEQFF. CDR3 nucleotides: TGTGCCAGCAGCGACCTCCCAGGCTCCTACAATGAGCAGTTCTTC.

The rearrangement uses TRBV5-4 and TRBJ1-2; possible D gene TRBD1, 6 bases. V lost 0 bases and J lost 10, with 13 bases in between. The CDR3 covers 13 residues. Germline loops: CDR1 SGHNT, CDR2 YYREEE (reference sequence). Written as DNA, the CDR3 is TGTGCCAGCAGCTTGGCAGGGGCTGGGATCTACACCTTC. Translation gives CASSLAGAGIYTF.